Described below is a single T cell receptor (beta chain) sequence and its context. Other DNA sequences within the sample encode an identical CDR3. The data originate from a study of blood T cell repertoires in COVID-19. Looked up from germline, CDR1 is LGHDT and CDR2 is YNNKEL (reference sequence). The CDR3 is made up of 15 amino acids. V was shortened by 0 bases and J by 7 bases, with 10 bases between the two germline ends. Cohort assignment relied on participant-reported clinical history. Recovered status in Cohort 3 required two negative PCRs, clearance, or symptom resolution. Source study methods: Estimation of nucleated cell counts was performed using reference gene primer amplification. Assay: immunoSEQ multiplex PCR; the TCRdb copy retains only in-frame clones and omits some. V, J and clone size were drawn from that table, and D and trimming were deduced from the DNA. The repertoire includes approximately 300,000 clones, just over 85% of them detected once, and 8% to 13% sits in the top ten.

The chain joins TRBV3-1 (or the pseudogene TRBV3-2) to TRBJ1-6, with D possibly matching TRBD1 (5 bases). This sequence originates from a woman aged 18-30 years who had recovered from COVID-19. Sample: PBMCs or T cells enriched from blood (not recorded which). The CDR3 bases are TGTGCCAGCAGCCAAGATCAGGGAAGGAATTCACCCCTCCACTTT. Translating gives CASSQDQGRNSPLHF.